Below are 25 T cell receptor beta chains sequenced from a single sample in a study of human T cells and chemical hapten exposure. Time point given: pre-sensitization, week 0. Treatment specified: therapeutic diphenylcyclopropenone sensitization with weekly scalp DPC. TCRdb reanalysed the RACE reads using MiXCR and keeps one entry per CDR3 protein. The sample records about 40,000 distinct CDR3 sequences, about 10% being singletons. The sequences come from whole blood, collected in connection with sensitization to the hapten diphenylcyclopropenone (DPC). Every receptor here comes from a man aged 25 to 40 with alopecia areata. Some clones in this sample may be carry-over from other donors' samples.

This clonotype was seen a handful of times. V and J are TRBV7-9 and TRBJ1-5; 10 nucleotides match TRBD1. Germline-derived CDR1 and CDR2 are SEHNR and FQNEAQ (reference sequence). This CDR3 region has 18 residues. J lost 1 base, V lost 1 base, and 7 bases had no gene match. CDR3: CASSLVGRQGASNQPQHF. The CDR3 nucleotides read TGTGCCAGCAGCTTAGTAGGTCGACAGGGGGCAAGCAATCAGCCCCAGCATTTT.

The genes are TRBV5-1 and TRBJ2-2; the match to TRBD2 covers 11 bases. Trimming cost V 2 bases and J 6 bases; bases outside gene matches: 3. The CDR3 consists of 15 residues. Germline assignment: CDR1 SGHRS and CDR2 YFSETQ. CDR3 residues: CASSLGTSGSGELFF. The CDR3, as DNA: TGCGCCAGCAGCTTAGGGACTAGCGGATCCGGGGAGCTGTTTTTT. Full variable domain (outside the CDR3, taken from reference TRBV5-1 and TRBJ2-2): KAGVTQTPRYLIKTRGQQVTLSCSPISGHRSVSWYQQTPGQGLQFLFEYFSETQRNKGNFPGRFSGRQFSNSRSEMNVSTLELGDSALYLCASSLGTSGSGELFFGEGSRLTVL.

This chain connects TRBV6-6 to TRBJ1-1; D gene uncertain. V gave up 6 bases and J gave up 8 bases, with 16 bases separating them. CDR3 length equals 13 residues. Germline CDR1 is MNHNY and CDR2 is SVGAGI (reference sequence). The CDR3 spells CASSPPARPEAFF. The DNA of the CDR3 is TGTGCCAGCAGCCCCCCGGCCCGCCCCGAAGCTTTCTTT.

Many counts were recorded for this clonotype. This chain uses TRBV27 with TRBJ2-1, with 8 bases matching TRBD2. Germline V lookup: CDR1 MNHEY, CDR2 SMNVEV (reference sequence). The trim removed 6 bases at V and 6 bases at J, leaving 16 bases unmatched. This CDR3 is built from 17 residues. CDR3 protein: CASRPVFGPGGSNEQFF. CDR3 nucleotide sequence: TGTGCCAGCAGACCCGTGTTTGGCCCGGGAGGGTCCAATGAGCAGTTCTTC.

This clonotype was counted only a few times. The chain joins TRBV15 to TRBJ1-3; D is ambiguous. Germline loops: CDR1 LNHNV, CDR2 YYDKDF (reference sequence). CDR3 size: 14 residues. V dropped 5 bases and J dropped 0 bases, with 8 bases sitting between them. The CDR3 loop reads CATSEDRSGNTIYF. The CDR3 DNA follows: TGTGCCACCAGCGAAGACCGCTCTGGAAACACCATATATTTT.

The chain uses TRBV5-1 and TRBJ1-5, with D unclear. V dropped 1 base and J dropped 6 bases, with 8 bases sitting between them. This CDR3 has 13 amino acids. Germline V gives CDR1 SGHRS, CDR2 YFSETQ. The CDR3 reads CASSLNVAQPQHF. The CDR3 nucleotides are TGCGCCAGCAGCTTGAACGTGGCTCAGCCCCAGCATTTT.

This clonotype was detected many times. The chain joins TRBV6-4 to TRBJ2-3, with D perhaps matching TRBD1 (5 bases). The V gene's germline CDR1 is MRHNA and CDR2 SNTAGT. CDR3 length equals 15 residues. V was pared by 4 bases and J by 5 bases, with 16 bases between. CDR3 coding DNA: TGTGCCAGCAGTGTGTCTGGGCAGGGATTAGATACGCAGTATTTT. It is translated as CASSVSGQGLDTQYF.

This clonotype has at least ten counts. This chain uses TRBV11-1 with TRBJ2-1, with D possibly being TRBD2 (5 bases). Trimming left V 5 bases short and J 1 base short, with 15 bases between. The CDR3 is made up of 16 amino acids. Germline loops: CDR1 SGHAT, CDR2 FQDESV (reference sequence). CDR3 bases: TGTGCCAGCAGCAAAAGGGTGACTAATTCCTACAATGAGCAGTTCTTC. This gives the protein CASSKRVTNSYNEQFF.

Many counts were recorded for this clonotype. CDR3 in amino acids: CASSSIAGVADTQYF. DNA of the CDR3: TGTGCCAGCAGCTCTATAGCGGGGGTGGCAGATACGCAGTATTTT. The chain links TRBV7-3 to TRBJ2-3; 9 bases fit TRBD2. V shed 4 bases and J 4 bases; nucleotides not matched to a gene: 6. The germline V gene has CDR1 SGHTA and CDR2 FQGTGA. CDR3 length: 15 residues.

V and J are TRBV7-3 and TRBJ2-3, with 7 nucleotides matching TRBD1. CDR3 length: 15 residues. The J segment lost 3 bases and the V segment lost 4 bases, leaving 7 bases of the junction unmatched. Germline V gene data show CDR1 as SGHTA and CDR2 as FQGTGA. The CDR3 DNA reads TGTGCCAGCAGCTCGACAGGGTCAAGGACAGATACGCAGTATTTT. Amino acids: CASSSTGSRTDTQYF.

At least ten counts were recorded for this clonotype. The V gene is TRBV18, the J gene TRBJ1-2; D remains unclear. Germline CDR1 KGHSH, CDR2 LQKENI. With 3 bases removed from V and 5 bases from J, the gap between germline ends came to 16 bases. The CDR3 length is 15 residues. Here the CDR3 DNA reads TGTGCCAGCTCACCGGGAGGAAATTCCGGTTATGGCTACACCTTC. The encoded protein is CASSPGGNSGYGYTF.

This clonotype occurred a few times. The chain joins TRBV19 to TRBJ2-1; unclear D gene. The CDR3 is made up of 14 amino acids. Trimming removed 5 bases at V and 0 bases at J, with 8 bases between. The germline gives CDR1 LNHDA, CDR2 SQIVND (reference sequence). CDR3: CASSSASSYNEQFF. CDR3 bases: TGTGCCAGTAGTTCTGCGAGCTCCTACAATGAGCAGTTCTTC.

There are a few counts of this clonotype. The chain links TRBV7-6 to TRBJ2-5, with 8 bases matching TRBD2. The CDR3 loop spans 15 amino acids. CDR1 is SGHVS and CDR2 is FNYEAQ in the germline V gene. V gave up 2 bases and J gave up 1 base; unmatched junction bases: 3. This chain's CDR3 is CASSLSGLAQETQYF. DNA for the CDR3: TGTGCCAGCAGCTTATCAGGACTAGCCCAAGAGACCCAGTACTTC.

The rearrangement uses TRBV4-1 and TRBJ2-3; 10 bases agree with TRBD2. V lost 1 base to trimming and J lost 2 bases; unmatched junction nucleotides: 6. This CDR3 has 17 amino acids. The V gene's germline CDR1 is MGHRA and CDR2 YSYEKL. CDR3 region: CASSQGPGLAATDTQYF. Written as DNA, the CDR3 is TGCGCCAGCAGCCAAGGTCCCGGACTAGCGGCCACAGATACGCAGTATTTT.

The chain joins TRBV29-1 to TRBJ2-1, with D perhaps matching TRBD1 (5 bases). V was shortened by 4 bases and J by 0 bases, with 19 bases between the two germline ends. Germline lookup yields CDR1 SQVTM and CDR2 ANQGSEA. CDR3 length: 17 amino acids. The CDR3 is CSVAGFRADISYNEQFF. The CDR3 region has the DNA TGCAGCGTTGCAGGGTTCCGGGCGGACATCTCCTACAATGAGCAGTTCTTC.

This clonotype was observed a few times. CDR3 residues: CASSPIDRGPEAFF. The CDR3 coding sequence is TGTGCCAGCTCGCCAATCGACAGGGGGCCTGAAGCTTTCTTT. The V gene is TRBV18, the J gene TRBJ1-1, with TRBD1 matching over 10 bases. The CDR3 sequence is 14 residues long. V lost 6 bases to trimming and J lost 6 bases; unmatched junction nucleotides: 7. Germline V lookup: CDR1 KGHSH, CDR2 LQKENI. The complete variable domain, with remaining parts taken from reference TRBV18 and TRBJ1-1, reads NAGVMQNPRHLVRRRGQEARLRCSPMKGHSHVYWYRQLPEEGLKFMVYLQKENIIDESGMPKERFSAEFPKEGPSILRIQQVVRGDSAAYFCASSPIDRGPEAFFGQGTRLTVV.

This chain connects TRBV27 to TRBJ2-1; 10 positions match TRBD2. CDR1 MNHEY and CDR2 SMNVEV come from the germline V gene (reference sequence). V shed 0 bases and J 0 bases; nucleotides not matched to a gene: 8. The CDR3 length is 19 residues. This CDR3 reads CASSLSGIRLAGSYNEQFF. The CDR3 nucleotides read TGTGCCAGCAGTTTATCGGGAATTAGACTAGCGGGCTCCTACAATGAGCAGTTCTTC.

By sample fraction, this clonotype is medium-sized. The chain couples TRBV18 to TRBJ1-1; D might be TRBD1 (6 bases). The CDR3 extends over 14 amino acids. The V end lost 4 bases, the J end lost 1 base, and 10 bases lay between the germline ends. CDR1 KGHSH and CDR2 LQKENI come from the germline V gene. CDR3 protein: CASSLAGANTEAFF. The CDR3 nucleotides are TGTGCCAGCTCACTGGCGGGGGCGAACACTGAAGCTTTCTTT.

This clonotype has more than one count but fewer than ten. The rearrangement joins TRBV10-3 to TRBJ2-5; TRBD2 matches 14 bases. Per the germline V gene, CDR1 is ENHRY and CDR2 is SYGVKD. V lost 11 bases, J lost 0 bases, and 8 bases stayed unmatched. The CDR3 runs 16 residues. The CDR3 nucleotides are TGTGCCGCCTCCGGGACTAGCGGGGGTTACCAAGAGACCCAGTACTTC. As protein: CAASGTSGGYQETQYF.

The chain carries TRBV21-1 and TRBJ2-7; the table names TRBD2, a call not compared with the DNA. TRBV21-1 is given as a pseudogene. This CDR3 has 16 amino acids. As DNA, the CDR3 is TGTGCCAGCAGCAAAGAAGGTCCTGGACTAGCCCACGAGCAGTACTTC. This translates into CASSKEGPGLAHEQYF.

In this sample, this clonotype turned up a few times. This chain joins TRBV7-8 and TRBJ1-2; a possible D gene is TRBD1 (5 bases). The V end was cut by 4 bases, the J end by 1 base, with 13 bases between. The CDR3 has 15 amino acids. Germline CDR1 SGHVS, CDR2 FQNEAQ. The CDR3: CASSSLGTDNYGYTF. CDR3 DNA sequence: TGTGCCAGCAGCTCCCTAGGGACCGATAACTATGGCTACACCTTC. The whole variable domain, filled in from reference TRBV7-8 and TRBJ1-2, reads GAGVSQSPRYKVAKRGQDVALRCDPISGHVSLFWYQQALGQGPEFLTYFQNEAQLDKSGLPSDRFFAERPEGSVSTLKIQRTQQEDSAVYLCASSSLGTDNYGYTFGSGTRLTVV.

This clonotype occurred many times. The rearrangement links TRBV11-3 to TRBJ1-1; TRBD1 agrees at 8 bases. CDR3 length: 15 amino acids. V shed 4 bases and J 5 bases; nucleotides not matched to a gene: 9. Germline-derived CDR1 and CDR2 are SGHNT and YENEEA. The CDR3 is CASSSPRTGTTEAFF. DNA for the CDR3: TGTGCCAGCAGCTCCCCACGGACAGGGACGACTGAAGCTTTCTTT.

This clonotype was counted at least ten times. This sequence joins TRBV4-1 and TRBJ1-5; tentatively, D is TRBD1 (5 bases). V was clipped by 3 bases and J by 9 bases, with 15 bases between them. Germline V gene lookup returns CDR1 MGHRA and CDR2 YSYEKL. The CDR3 is 14 amino acids. The CDR3 DNA sequence: TGCGCCAGCAGCCAGGGGATGGGGGGGTCGCCCCAGCATTTT. It yields the protein CASSQGMGGSPQHF.

This clonotype was detected once. A much larger clone lies a single base off, so this may be a read error. The J gene is TRBJ2-3, the V gene TRBV6-5; no clear D. Germline V gene data show CDR1 as MNHEY and CDR2 as SVGAGI. This CDR3 has 14 amino acids. Trimming shortened V by 8 bases and J by 2 bases, and 14 bases separated the two germline ends. CDR3 bases: TGTGCCAGCGGTATGGCGAGGCCCACAGATACGCAGTATTTT. This sequence encodes CASGMARPTDTQYF.

This clonotype has a count of ten or more. The chain recombines TRBV20-1 with TRBJ1-3; D is uncertain. The CDR3 is made up of 11 amino acids. The V gene lost 6 bases and the J gene lost 8 bases, with 11 bases spanning the gap. Germline V gene data show CDR1 as DFQATT and CDR2 as SNEGSKA (reference sequence). The CDR3 sequence: CSARFGDTIYF. Here the CDR3 DNA reads TGCAGTGCCAGGTTCGGGGACACCATATATTTT.